These 13 T cell receptor beta chains were sequenced from one sample in a study of OX40 agonist ivuxolimab in advanced cancers. Using immunoSEQ multiplex PCR, the repertoire was profiled, and TCRdb retains in-frame clones only, with some absent. The table shows about 66,000 clones, with about nine tenths occurring only once. Sample: CD4+ or CD8+ T cells sorted from blood, taken in a trial of the OX40 agonist ivuxolimab. The receptors come from an adult with an advanced solid tumor such as melanoma, head and neck, liver or kidney cancer.

This chain connects TRBV5-1 to TRBJ1-3; D unresolved. V lost 4 bases, J lost 3 bases, and 17 bases lay in between. The CDR3 totals 16 residues. The germline V gene has CDR1 SGHRS and CDR2 YFSETQ. Here the CDR3 reads CASSPRGERFGNTIYF. The CDR3 DNA reads TGCGCCAGCAGCCCCCGCGGTGAGAGGTTTGGAAACACCATATATTTT.

The chain carries TRBV7-2 and TRBJ1-1, with 7 bases matching TRBD1. The V segment lost 5 bases and the J segment 5 bases; nucleotides outside the gene matches: 8. The CDR3 runs to 14 residues. The V gene's germline CDR1 is SGHTA and CDR2 FQGNSA. CDR3 residues: CASSIRGGETEAFF. The CDR3 bases are TGTGCCAGCAGCATCAGAGGGGGCGAGACTGAAGCTTTCTTT.

The rearrangement uses TRBV9 and TRBJ2-1; perhaps TRBD1 as D (5 bases). This CDR3 region has 16 residues. Trimming pared 0 bases from V and 1 base from J, leaving 11 bases between. CDR1 is SGDLS and CDR2 is YYNGEE in the germline V gene. The CDR3 is CASSVAGRASYNEQFF. In DNA, the CDR3 is TGTGCCAGCAGCGTAGCAGGCAGGGCGTCCTACAATGAGCAGTTCTTC.

The gene calls are TRBV5-5 and TRBJ1-2, with no clear D. The germline V and J ends were trimmed by 4 bases and 8 bases, with 12 bases remaining between them. Germline values: CDR1 SGHKS, CDR2 YYEKEE (reference sequence). CDR3 length equals 12 residues. CDR3 loop: CASSESLWGYTF. The CDR3 bases are TGTGCCAGCAGCGAATCCCTTTGGGGCTACACCTTC.

The chain uses TRBV19 and TRBJ1-2; no firm D call. This CDR3 comprises 12 residues. Germline loops: CDR1 LNHDA, CDR2 SQIVND (reference sequence). Trimming left V 4 bases short and J 8 bases short, with 11 bases between. The CDR3 DNA is TGTGCCAGTAGTAATCCAGGTCGAGGCTACACCTTC. Translation: CASSNPGRGYTF. Full variable domain (rest looked up from reference TRBV19 and TRBJ1-2): DGGITQSPKYLFRKEGQNVTLSCEQNLNHDAMYWYRQDPGQGLRLIYYSQIVNDFQKGDIAEGYSVSREKKESFPLTVTSAQKNPTAFYLCASSNPGRGYTFGSGTRLTVV.

The chain uses TRBV6-5 and TRBJ2-2, with D perhaps TRBD2 (5 bases). The germline CDR1 and CDR2 sequences are MNHEY and SVGAGI. Between the trimmed V and J ends, which lost 0 bases and 8 bases, there was a span of 13 bases. This CDR3 comprises 15 residues. The CDR3 here is CASSYSPTEVGELFF. The DNA of the CDR3 is TGTGCCAGCAGTTACTCGCCGACGGAGGTTGGGGAGCTGTTTTTT.

The genes are TRBV11-2 and TRBJ1-1; D is unclear. V was trimmed by 2 bases and J by 2 bases, leaving 6 bases between them. The CDR3 length is 13 residues. Germline V gene data show CDR1 as SGHAT and CDR2 as FQNNGV. The CDR3 nucleotides read TGTGCCAGCAGCTTAACGGCCAACACTGAAGCTTTCTTT. It is translated as CASSLTANTEAFF.

The chain has TRBV6-5 and TRBJ2-1; 10 bases agree with TRBD2. Germline CDR1 MNHEY, CDR2 SVGAGI. There are 15 residues in the CDR3. V lost 4 bases, J lost 5 bases, and 5 bases stayed unmatched. The CDR3 region is CASSLLAGKNNEQFF. CDR3 nucleotides: TGTGCCAGCAGTTTACTAGCGGGGAAAAACAATGAGCAGTTCTTC.

The table lists this clone with a count of one. J is TRBJ1-2 and V is TRBV19; possible D gene TRBD1, 6 bases. Germline CDR1 reads LNHDA; CDR2 reads SQIVND (reference sequence). V lost 7 bases, J lost 1 base, and 13 bases lay in between. This CDR3 comprises 14 residues. CDR3 loop: CASNTGFGNYGYTF. In DNA, the CDR3 is TGTGCCAGTAACACAGGGTTTGGTAACTATGGCTACACCTTC.

The rearrangement joins TRBV11-2 to TRBJ2-3, with TRBD1 as a possible D gene (5 bases). Germline V gene sequence: CDR1 SGHAT, CDR2 FQNNGV. This CDR3 spans 15 amino acids. Trimming left V 1 base short and J 0 bases short, with 8 bases between. CDR3 nucleotide sequence: TGTGCCAGCAGCTTAGGGGGCCCTAGCACAGATACGCAGTATTTT. This codes for CASSLGGPSTDTQYF.

The chain employs TRBV19 and TRBJ1-5; D is unclear. The CDR3 is 18 residues long. Germline lookup yields CDR1 LNHDA and CDR2 SQIVND (reference sequence). V was trimmed by 1 base and J by 1 base, leaving 17 bases between them. The CDR3 here is CASSIGGGRRRSNQPQHF. The CDR3 DNA sequence: TGTGCCAGTAGTATAGGAGGCGGGAGGAGGAGGAGCAATCAGCCCCAGCATTTT.

This chain connects TRBV19 to TRBJ1-2; weak D call: TRBD1 (6 bases). The CDR3 contains 13 residues. Germline CDR1 LNHDA, CDR2 SQIVND (reference sequence). V was cut by 5 bases and J by 6 bases, with 13 bases left in between. The CDR3 bases are TGTGCCAGTAGTCCCCAGGGGAGACATGGCTACACCTTC. This sequence encodes CASSPQGRHGYTF.

V usage is TRBV18 and J usage is TRBJ1-3; no clear D gene. The germline V gene encodes CDR1 KGHSH and CDR2 LQKENI. The CDR3 extends over 15 amino acids. Between the trimmed V and J ends, which lost 4 bases and 4 bases, there was a span of 14 bases. CDR3 residues: CASSRFNSEGNTIYF. Written as DNA, the CDR3 is TGTGCCAGCTCACGTTTCAACTCGGAGGGAAACACCATATATTTT.